A single sample gave rise to the 30 T cell receptor beta chains below, sequenced in a study of identical twins. Via MiXCR, TCRdb re-called the 5' RACE reads, giving one row per CDR3 protein. The table shows 570,000 or so distinct CDR3 sequences, with 9.5% to 10% occurring only once. The sample also formed part of further work on yellow fever vaccine responses in identical twins.

The material sequenced was PBMCs. The receptor source for this set is a woman younger than 30 in good health.

V and J are TRBV6-2 or TRBV6-3 and TRBJ2-1; D is unresolved. With 2 bases removed from V and 10 bases from J, the gap between germline ends came to 18 bases. CDR1 is MNHEY, CDR2 SVGEGT, per germline. There are 15 residues in the CDR3. This CDR3 reads CASSYRLGRVREQFF. In DNA, the CDR3 is TGTGCCAGCAGTTACCGGCTAGGTCGGGTCAGGGAGCAGTTCTTC.

About this clonotype: At one end the junction does not follow the germline gene, possibly because of a read error. The chain links TRBV20-1 to TRBJ2-7, with TRBD2 identical over 8 bases. This CDR3 is built from 16 residues. CDR1 and CDR2 (germline): DFQATT, SNEGSKA (reference sequence). The CDR3 sequence is CCARPLAGARIYEQYF. The CDR3 DNA follows: TGCTGTGCTAGACCTCTAGCGGGCGCACGGATCTACGAGCAGTACTTC.

The chain's CDR3 is CASSIGVGTGFYNEQFF. Here the CDR3 DNA reads TGTGCCAGTAGTATAGGGGTAGGGACAGGGTTCTACAATGAGCAGTTCTTC. This chain joins TRBV19 and TRBJ2-1; 9 bases align to TRBD1. CDR1 is LNHDA, CDR2 SQIVND, per germline (reference sequence). The CDR3 has 17 amino acids. The J segment lost 3 bases and the V segment lost 1 base, leaving 7 bases of the junction unmatched.

The chain has TRBV6-2 or TRBV6-3 and TRBJ2-5, with D possibly called TRBD1 or TRBD2 (5 bases each). The germline V gene has CDR1 MNHEY and CDR2 SVGEGT. Trimming shortened V by 6 bases and J by 3 bases, and 11 bases separated the two germline ends. The CDR3 has 13 residues. CDR3 loop: CASSRDAKETQYF. The CDR3 bases are TGTGCCAGCAGCCGGGACGCCAAAGAGACCCAGTACTTC.

About this clonotype: A read error is possible here, since a much larger clone lies one base away. The J gene is TRBJ2-7, the V gene TRBV6-5; 7 bases map to TRBD2. The CDR3 is made up of 14 amino acids. Germline assignment: CDR1 MNHEY and CDR2 SVGAGI. DNA for the CDR3: TGTGCCAGCAGTTACTCGACTAGCTCCTACGAGCCGTACTTC. Protein sequence: CASSYSTSSYEPYF.

This clonotype was counted ten times or more. This chain joins TRBV6-2 or TRBV6-3 and TRBJ2-2; possible D gene TRBD2, 5 bases. V shed 6 bases and J shed 6 bases, with 11 bases lying between them. The CDR3 runs to 13 residues. CDR1 is MNHEY and CDR2 is SVGEGT in the germline V gene. CDR3 in amino acids: CASSSGDSGELFF. The CDR3 DNA reads as TGTGCCAGCAGCTCCGGGGATTCCGGGGAGCTGTTTTTT.

This clonotype was seen many times. The rearrangement joins TRBV20-1 to TRBJ2-1; 13 positions agree with TRBD2. This CDR3 region has 15 residues. Germline CDR1 DFQATT, CDR2 SNEGSKA (reference sequence). The V segment lost 5 bases and the J segment 2 bases; nucleotides outside the gene matches: 3. CDR3 sequence (DNA): TGCAGTGCTGCGGGACTAGCGGGAACCTACAATGAGCAGTTCTTC. Residues: CSAAGLAGTYNEQFF.

This clonotype appeared a few times. J is TRBJ2-5 and V is TRBV9, with 7 bases fitting TRBD2. Germline V gives CDR1 SGDLS, CDR2 YYNGEE. The CDR3 is 14 residues long. With 0 bases clipped from V and 4 bases from J, the junction kept 3 bases outside the gene matches. The CDR3 protein is CASSVAGGGETQYF. CDR3 in DNA: TGTGCCAGCAGCGTAGCGGGGGGAGGAGAGACCCAGTACTTC.

This clonotype has a count of ten or more. The rearrangement joins TRBV20-1 to TRBJ2-1; TRBD1 is a possible D gene (5 bases). V was trimmed by 5 bases and J by 1 base, leaving 9 bases between them. In germline, CDR1 is DFQATT, CDR2 SNEGSKA (reference sequence). The CDR3 is made up of 13 amino acids. CDR3 sequence: CSAVKGSYNEQFF. The DNA of the CDR3 is TGCAGTGCTGTTAAGGGGTCCTACAATGAGCAGTTCTTC.

In this sample, this clonotype turned up a few times. J is TRBJ2-5 and V is TRBV11-2; TRBD2 agrees at 12 bases. Germline CDR1 and CDR2: SGHAT and FQNNGV. There are 15 residues in the CDR3. V was clipped by 6 bases and J by 3 bases; unmatched bases: 5. CDR3 DNA sequence: TGTGCCAGCAGTCGCGGACTAGCGGGGAAAGAGACCCAGTACTTC. The encoded protein is CASSRGLAGKETQYF.

This clonotype was observed at least ten times. The chain combines TRBV20-1 with TRBJ2-2; 8 positions agree with TRBD1. Germline CDR1 reads DFQATT; CDR2 reads SNEGSKA (reference sequence). V lost 4 bases, J lost 5 bases, and 3 bases stayed unmatched. The CDR3 runs 13 residues. The CDR3: CSAITGGTGELFF. CDR3 coding DNA: TGCAGTGCTATCACAGGGGGAACCGGGGAGCTGTTTTTT.

This clonotype was found many times. At one end the junction does not follow the germline gene, possibly because of a read error. V is TRBV4-2 and J is TRBJ1-4, with D perhaps TRBD1 (6 bases). This CDR3 region has 14 residues. Germline V gene data show CDR1 as LGHNA and CDR2 as YNFKEQ. CDR3 amino acids: CASNQQGFGEKLFF. The CDR3 DNA reads TGTGCCAGCAACCAACAGGGATTCGGAGAAAAACTGTTTTTT.

This clonotype occurred many times. The chain carries TRBV12-3 or TRBV12-4 and TRBJ2-2; D gene unclear. The CDR3 has 14 residues. V was cut by 8 bases and J by 5 bases, with 15 bases left in between. Here the CDR3 reads CASWVKSSTGELFF. As DNA, the CDR3 is TGTGCCAGCTGGGTAAAGTCTAGTACCGGGGAGCTGTTTTTT.

In its sample, this clonotype was seen many times. This chain joins TRBV29-1 and TRBJ2-1; D is undetermined. Trimming cost V 5 bases and J 6 bases, with 8 bases left between them. This CDR3 has 11 residues. CDR1 is SQVTM, CDR2 ANQGSEA, per germline. CDR3 sequence (DNA): TGCAGCGTTCCTAGGCTCAATGAGCAGTTCTTC. Its translation: CSVPRLNEQFF.

In this sample, this clonotype turned up a few times. The chain links TRBV5-1 to TRBJ2-7, with TRBD1 identical over 9 bases. CDR1 and CDR2 (germline): SGHRS, YFSETQ. Trimming removed 4 bases from V and 4 bases from J; junction bases left unmatched: 9. The CDR3 has 15 residues. The CDR3 protein is CASSTGTGKVYEQYF. DNA of the CDR3: TGCGCCAGCAGCACAGGGACAGGGAAAGTGTACGAGCAGTACTTC.

This clonotype has more than one count but fewer than ten. The rearrangement joins TRBV20-1 to TRBJ1-2, with 9 bases matching TRBD1. Germline V lookup: CDR1 DFQATT, CDR2 SNEGSKA (reference sequence). The CDR3 consists of 12 residues. V was pared by 6 bases and J by 7 bases, with 6 bases of the junction left unmatched. CDR3 in DNA: TGCAGTGCCAGGGGACAGGGCGGTGGCTACACCTTC. Translated, it gives CSARGQGGGYTF.

This clonotype was seen at least ten times. V is TRBV3-1 and J is TRBJ2-3; 13 nucleotides agree with TRBD2. The J segment lost 4 bases and the V segment lost 3 bases, leaving 7 bases of the junction unmatched. The CDR3 spans 17 residues. In germline, CDR1 is LGHDT, CDR2 YNNKEL (reference sequence). The DNA for the CDR3 is TGTGCCAGCAGCCACACTAGCGGGGGGGCCATTGCAGATACGCAGTATTTT. Translated: CASSHTSGGAIADTQYF.

This clonotype was seen more than once but under ten times. The chain joins TRBV10-3 to TRBJ2-7; 10 nucleotides match TRBD1. Germline loops: CDR1 ENHRY, CDR2 SYGVKD. The CDR3 loop spans 15 amino acids. With V trimmed by 3 bases and J by 6 bases, 8 bases remained unmatched. CDR3 DNA sequence: TGTGCCATCAGTGACCCGGGACAGGGGACCGGCGAGCAGTACTTC. It is translated as CAISDPGQGTGEQYF.

The chain recombines TRBV20-1 with TRBJ2-7; D is undetermined. Per the germline V gene, CDR1 is DFQATT and CDR2 is SNEGSKA (reference sequence). V was clipped by 4 bases and J by 3 bases, with 16 bases between them. The CDR3 is 14 residues long. The CDR3 DNA reads as TGCAGTGCTAAGCTAGTAACTTCTATCTACGAGCAGTACTTC. It encodes CSAKLVTSIYEQYF.

This clonotype was seen a handful of times. The chain joins TRBV7-2 to TRBJ2-2; D is unclear. The germline V gene has CDR1 SGHTA and CDR2 FQGNSA. This CDR3 contains 12 residues. Trimming shortened V by 5 bases and J by 9 bases, and 10 bases separated the two germline ends. The CDR3 nucleotides read TGTGCCAGCAGCCACGTTGTGAGGGAGCTGTTTTTT. Its protein product is CASSHVVRELFF.

This clonotype was seen many times. J is TRBJ2-3 and V is TRBV28; TRBD2 matches at 10 bases. The CDR3 is 16 residues long. Unmatched junction bases numbered 8, after V lost 8 bases and J lost 0 bases. Looked up from germline, CDR1 is MDHEN and CDR2 is SYDVKM. CDR3: CASGASGGDSTDTQYF. The CDR3 bases are TGTGCCAGCGGGGCCAGCGGGGGGGACAGCACAGATACGCAGTATTTT.

V and J are TRBV28 and TRBJ1-4; D is possibly TRBD1 (6 bases). V was clipped by 3 bases and J by 3 bases, with 11 bases between them. The CDR3 totals 15 residues. Germline V CDR1 and CDR2: MDHEN, SYDVKM. This chain's CDR3 is CASSLGRGPNEKLFF. In DNA, the CDR3 is TGTGCCAGCAGTTTGGGCCGGGGGCCTAATGAAAAACTGTTTTTT.

This clonotype has at least ten counts. The chain joins TRBV28 to TRBJ2-5; 7 bases line up with TRBD2. With 6 bases clipped from V and 5 bases from J, the junction kept 6 bases outside the gene matches. This CDR3 is built from 13 residues. Per the germline V gene, CDR1 is MDHEN and CDR2 is SYDVKM. The CDR3 nucleotides are TGTGCCAGCAGCACGCGGGGGTGGGAGACCCAGTACTTC. Protein: CASSTRGWETQYF.

CDR3 DNA sequence: TGTGCCAGCAGTTACTCTGGCAATGGCTACACCTTC. Protein product: CASSYSGNGYTF. This rearrangement joins TRBV6-5 to TRBJ1-2; D gene ambiguous. The V end was cut by 0 bases, the J end by 6 bases, with 5 bases between. The CDR3 runs to 12 residues. Germline lookup yields CDR1 MNHEY and CDR2 SVGAGI.

This clonotype was seen ten or more times. The chain carries TRBV5-1 and TRBJ2-1, with 7 bases aligning to TRBD2. CDR3 length: 17 residues. CDR1 is SGHRS and CDR2 is YFSETQ in the germline V gene. V dropped 2 bases and J dropped 0; count of bases not matched to a gene: 8. The CDR3: CASSLESGASSYNEQFF. In DNA form, the CDR3 reads TGCGCCAGCAGCTTAGAGAGCGGGGCAAGCTCCTACAATGAGCAGTTCTTC.

Concerning this clonotype: A much larger clone is a single base away; this may be a read error. The rearrangement joins TRBV12-3 or TRBV12-4 to TRBJ2-7, with 10 bases identical to TRBD2. The CDR3 is made up of 15 amino acids. The V gene end was trimmed by 7 bases and the J gene end by 11 bases; junction bases not matched to a gene: 17. The CDR3 reads CASNLAGTSVIVEYF. The CDR3 DNA sequence: TGTGCCAGCAATCTCGCCGGGACTAGCGTAATAGTTGAGTACTTC.

In this sample, this clonotype turned up a few times. The V call is TRBV11-1, the J call TRBJ1-1, with D possibly matching TRBD1 (5 bases). The CDR3 is 20 residues long. V lost 0 bases, J lost 1 base, and 24 bases lay in between. Germline V lookup: CDR1 SGHAT, CDR2 FQDESV (reference sequence). The DNA of the CDR3 is TGTGCCAGCAGCTTAGCGAACGTGAGGGGTATACGTATAGGGAACACTGAAGCTTTCTTT. It specifies CASSLANVRGIRIGNTEAFF.

In this sample, this clonotype turned up many times. CDR3 DNA: TGTGCCAGCAGTTACTCGGGGATAGCGGGAGGATTTCGAGAGACCCAGTACTTC. This sequence encodes CASSYSGIAGGFRETQYF. V usage is TRBV6-5 and J usage is TRBJ2-5; 10 positions agree with TRBD2. Germline trimming cut 0 bases from V and 4 bases from J; bases unmatched to any gene: 11. The CDR3 has 18 residues. The germline V gene has CDR1 MNHEY and CDR2 SVGAGI.

This clonotype was observed at least ten times. This chain connects TRBV10-3 to TRBJ2-1; no clear D. The CDR3 contains 13 residues. Germline V lookup: CDR1 ENHRY, CDR2 SYGVKD. Trimming removed 6 bases from V and 5 bases from J, with 11 bases in between. The CDR3 DNA reads TGTGCCATCAGCAAAGGAGTGGACAATGAGCAGTTCTTC. It encodes CAISKGVDNEQFF.

This clonotype was seen only a few times. The V and J genes are TRBV7-2 and TRBJ1-6, with 7 positions matching TRBD1. Germline trimming cut 5 bases from V and 9 bases from J; bases unmatched to any gene: 13. The CDR3 spans 16 residues. Per the germline V gene, CDR1 is SGHTA and CDR2 is FQGNSA. The CDR3 region is CASSRDRTRGGSPLHF. The CDR3, as DNA: TGTGCCAGCAGCCGGGACAGAACGCGCGGGGGTTCACCCCTCCACTTT.